This passage covers 25 T cell receptor beta chains from one sample sequenced in a study of PD-1 blockade in classical Hodgkin lymphoma. Some clones are missing from TCRdb's copy, which holds only in-frame ones; the method was immunoSEQ multiplex PCR. The repertoire includes roughly 64,000 clones, about 90% of them detected once, and 10% sits in the top ten. Stated time point: cycle 4 day 1 (C4D1), after around six weeks of nivolumab. Patients all relapsed after autologous stem cell transplantation, and there was variation in brentuximab vedotin exposure. The sample consisted of peripheral blood mononuclear cells (PBMCs), taken before the fourth cycle of nivolumab. These receptors originate from a human donor with classical Hodgkin lymphoma.

The V gene is TRBV5-1, the J gene TRBJ2-1; 14 positions agree with TRBD2. CDR3 length: 17 amino acids. Germline lookup yields CDR1 SGHRS and CDR2 YFSETQ. V gave up 4 bases and J gave up 8 bases; unmatched junction bases: 11. The CDR3 here is CASSLTSGGARVDEQFF. CDR3 nucleotides: TGCGCCAGCAGCCTGACTAGCGGGGGGGCTCGAGTGGATGAGCAGTTCTTC.

The gene calls are TRBV15 and TRBJ2-3, with 10 bases that match TRBD2. The CDR3 runs to 17 residues. Germline assignment: CDR1 LNHNV and CDR2 YYDKDF (reference sequence). Losses at the gene ends were 1 base for V and 3 bases for J; bases not matched to a gene: 7. CDR3 in amino acids: CATSRGSSGGYTDTQYF. As DNA, the CDR3 is TGTGCCACCAGCAGAGGGTCTAGCGGGGGTTATACAGATACGCAGTATTTT.

The chain carries TRBV7-9 and TRBJ1-6, with D maybe TRBD1 (6 bases). V was pared by 2 bases and J by 9 bases, with 8 bases between. The CDR3 runs to 13 residues. The germline V gene has CDR1 SEHNR and CDR2 FQNEAQ (reference sequence). The CDR3 DNA is TGTGCCAGCAGCTTACCAGGGGTTTCACCCCTCCACTTT. This sequence encodes CASSLPGVSPLHF.

This clone occurred a few times. The chain employs TRBV7-6 and TRBJ1-1, with D unresolved. Germline CDR1 is SGHVS and CDR2 is FNYEAQ. There are 13 residues in the CDR3. V shed 1 base and J shed 4 bases, with 7 bases lying between them. The CDR3 loop reads CASSLETATEAFF. The CDR3 DNA sequence: TGTGCCAGCAGCTTAGAGACGGCCACTGAAGCTTTCTTT.

The rearrangement links TRBV30 to TRBJ2-1; TRBD1 agrees at 9 bases. The trim removed 2 bases at V and 14 bases at J, leaving 7 bases unmatched. Germline loops: CDR1 GTSNPN, CDR2 SVGIG (reference sequence). The length of the CDR3 is 12 residues. This CDR3 reads CAWSPQGAGEFF. As DNA, the CDR3 is TGTGCCTGGAGTCCACAGGGGGCTGGGGAGTTCTTC.

V and J are TRBV29-1 and TRBJ2-2; D not certain. This CDR3 comprises 11 residues. Germline V gives CDR1 SQVTM, CDR2 ANQGSEA. V was trimmed by 1 base and J by 5 bases, leaving 2 bases between them. In nucleotides, the CDR3 is TGCAGCGTTGAAGGTACCGGGGAGCTGTTTTTT. It specifies CSVEGTGELFF.

This chain connects TRBV7-6 to TRBJ2-7, with D perhaps given as TRBD1 or TRBD2 (5 bases each). This CDR3 is built from 14 residues. Germline V gives CDR1 SGHVS, CDR2 FNYEAQ. V lost 4 bases, J lost 2 bases, and 12 bases lay in between. Here the CDR3 DNA reads TGTGCCAGCAGCTCCGGGACGGTCCCCTACGAGCAGTACTTC. This sequence encodes CASSSGTVPYEQYF.

This clone was seen just once. The CDR3 protein is CASSLGIEAFF. The CDR3 DNA reads as TGCGCCAGCAGCTTGGGGATTGAAGCTTTCTTT. The rearrangement links TRBV5-1 to TRBJ1-1; D is unclear. CDR1 is SGHRS and CDR2 is YFSETQ in the germline V gene. Trimming took off 0 bases at V and 7 bases at J, with 4 bases between the two ends. This CDR3 has 11 residues.

The V gene is TRBV19, the J gene TRBJ1-1; D gene ambiguous. This CDR3 comprises 13 residues. Germline-derived CDR1 and CDR2 are LNHDA and SQIVND (reference sequence). Deletions cut 8 bases from V and 0 bases from J, with 10 bases between. The CDR3 protein is CASSAGLNTEAFF. CDR3 sequence (DNA): TGTGCCAGTTCGGCAGGCTTGAACACTGAAGCTTTCTTT. Complete variable domain (other parts from reference TRBV19 and TRBJ1-1): DGGITQSPKYLFRKEGQNVTLSCEQNLNHDAMYWYRQDPGQGLRLIYYSQIVNDFQKGDIAEGYSVSREKKESFPLTVTSAQKNPTAFYLCASSAGLNTEAFFGQGTRLTVV.

The J gene is TRBJ1-1, the V gene TRBV7-9, with 7 bases aligning to TRBD1. The CDR3 is 15 residues long. Trimming at V came to 5 bases and at J to 1 base, leaving 7 bases not matched to a gene. The germline V gene encodes CDR1 SEHNR and CDR2 FQNEAQ (reference sequence). This CDR3 is CASSPDRVWNTEAFF. CDR3 DNA sequence: TGTGCCAGCAGCCCTGACAGGGTGTGGAACACTGAAGCTTTCTTT.

V usage is TRBV27 and J usage is TRBJ1-2, with TRBD1 as a possible D gene (5 bases). This CDR3 has 14 amino acids. V gave up 6 bases and J gave up 7 bases, with 18 bases separating them. Per the germline V gene, CDR1 is MNHEY and CDR2 is SMNVEV (reference sequence). CDR3 sequence (DNA): TGTGCCAGCAGCACCAACCAAGGGGCGGGTGGCTACACCTTC. Its protein is CASSTNQGAGGYTF.

This clone was recorded only once. The chain employs TRBV14 and TRBJ2-1; D is ambiguous. The CDR3 consists of 13 residues. Germline V gives CDR1 SGHDN, CDR2 FVKESK. The V end lost 4 bases, the J end lost 3 bases, and 7 bases lay between the germline ends. CDR3 sequence reads: CASSPAVYNEQFF. The CDR3 nucleotides are TGTGCCAGCAGCCCGGCGGTCTACAATGAGCAGTTCTTC.

The chain employs TRBV2 and TRBJ2-7; the match to TRBD2 covers 8 bases. CDR3 length: 13 amino acids. Germline CDR1 is SNHLY and CDR2 is FYNNEI. V shed 6 bases, J shed 3 bases, and the junction held 4 bases outside the gene matches. CDR3 DNA sequence: TGTGCCAGCAGGGGGACTAGGAGCTACGAGCAGTACTTC. Amino acids: CASRGTRSYEQYF.

The rearrangement uses TRBV19 and TRBJ1-6, with TRBD1 matching 7 bases. V was pared by 6 bases and J by 7 bases, with 12 bases of the junction left unmatched. Germline V gives CDR1 LNHDA, CDR2 SQIVND (reference sequence). CDR3 length: 16 amino acids. CDR3 sequence reads: CASREKTGLGNSPLHF. In DNA, the CDR3 is TGTGCCAGTAGGGAGAAGACAGGGCTCGGAAATTCACCCCTCCACTTT.

The CDR3, as DNA: TGTGCCAGCGGAGGGGCGTATGGCTACACCTTC. Translating gives CASGGAYGYTF. V and J are TRBV6-1 and TRBJ1-2, with D perhaps TRBD1 (5 bases). The CDR3 length is 11 residues. The V gene lost 8 bases and the J gene lost 5 bases, with 9 bases spanning the gap. The germline V gene encodes CDR1 MNHNS and CDR2 SASEGT.

The chain couples TRBV6-1 to TRBJ1-5; 7 nucleotides match TRBD1. The germline V gene has CDR1 MNHNS and CDR2 SASEGT. J gave up 5 bases and V 8 bases, and 12 bases lay outside the gene matches. There are 15 residues in the CDR3. This CDR3 reads CASVKSGQQYQPQHF. Here the CDR3 DNA reads TGTGCCAGCGTAAAGTCGGGACAGCAATATCAGCCCCAGCATTTT.

V and J are TRBV29-1 and TRBJ1-1, with D unclear. The germline V gene has CDR1 SQVTM and CDR2 ANQGSEA. The length of the CDR3 is 13 residues. V lost 2 bases and J 1 base, leaving 8 bases between the germline ends. This CDR3 is CSVERQRNTEAFF. CDR3 DNA: TGCAGCGTTGAAAGGCAGAGGAACACTGAAGCTTTCTTT.

The rearrangement uses TRBV27 and TRBJ1-5, with D unclear. CDR3 length: 17 amino acids. CDR1 MNHEY and CDR2 SMNVEV come from the germline V gene (reference sequence). Trimming stripped 5 bases from V and 2 bases from J, with 19 bases between. The CDR3 nucleotides read TGTGCCAGCAGTCCCCTCGGCCTCTTCGGGGGCAATCAGCCCCAGCATTTT. Translating it yields CASSPLGLFGGNQPQHF.

This clone has only one observation. The chain has TRBV19 and TRBJ1-2; 7 bases fit TRBD1. Germline CDR1 LNHDA, CDR2 SQIVND (reference sequence). This CDR3 region has 13 residues. V shed 11 bases, J shed 4 bases, and the junction held 10 bases outside the gene matches. CDR3 sequence: CAGQLGQAYGYTF. CDR3 DNA sequence: TGTGCCGGCCAACTCGGACAGGCCTATGGCTACACCTTC.

The chain links TRBV2 to TRBJ1-5; 8 bases match TRBD1. V shed 8 bases and J 2 bases; nucleotides not matched to a gene: 11. This CDR3 contains 16 residues. Germline lookup yields CDR1 SNHLY and CDR2 FYNNEI. CDR3 DNA sequence: TGTGCCAGCTCTCCACAGGGGGGGGCGGGCAATCAGCCCCAGCATTTT. Residues: CASSPQGGAGNQPQHF. Drawing the rest from reference TRBV2 and TRBJ1-5, the complete variable domain is EPEVTQTPSHQVTQMGQEVILRCVPISNHLYFYWYRQILGQKVEFLVSFYNNEISEKSEIFDDQFSVERPDGSNFTLKIRSTKLEDSAMYFCASSPQGGAGNQPQHFGDGTRLSIL.

The chain carries TRBV9 and TRBJ2-1; D may be TRBD1 (7 bases). Trimming removed 2 bases from V and 7 bases from J, with 16 bases in between. Germline CDR1 and CDR2: SGDLS and YYNGEE. The CDR3 totals 15 residues. The CDR3 coding sequence is TGTGCCAGCAGCGTGTCAGGAGGGGGCGCGAATGAGCAGTTCTTC. It yields the protein CASSVSGGGANEQFF.

This clone is a singleton in its sample. The V and J genes are TRBV12-5 and TRBJ2-7, with TRBD2 matching 11 bases. V lost 2 bases and J lost 2; bases outside the gene matches: 2. This CDR3 is built from 15 residues. Germline V CDR1 and CDR2: LGHNT, FRNRAP. CDR3 amino acids: CASGLSSGGAYEQYF. Here the CDR3 DNA reads TGTGCTAGTGGTTTGAGTAGCGGGGGGGCCTACGAGCAGTACTTC.

The chain is built from TRBV5-1 and TRBJ2-3; 8 bases are shared with TRBD2. The trim removed 4 bases at V and 0 bases at J, leaving 4 bases unmatched. CDR3 length: 15 amino acids. Germline V lookup: CDR1 SGHRS, CDR2 YFSETQ. The chain's CDR3 is CASSLSGVSTDTQYF. For the CDR3, the DNA is TGCGCCAGCAGCCTTAGCGGGGTTAGCACAGATACGCAGTATTTT. The entire variable domain, with the rest obtained from reference TRBV5-1 and TRBJ2-3, is as follows: KAGVTQTPRYLIKTRGQQVTLSCSPISGHRSVSWYQQTPGQGLQFLFEYFSETQRNKGNFPGRFSGRQFSNSRSEMNVSTLELGDSALYLCASSLSGVSTDTQYFGPGTRLTVL.

V and J are TRBV7-2 and TRBJ2-7; D not certain. Trimming removed 1 base at V and 5 bases at J, with 9 bases between. CDR1 is SGHTA, CDR2 FQGNSA, per germline. The CDR3 has 13 amino acids. The CDR3 DNA reads TGTGCCAGCAGCTTAGGATATATCGACGAGCAGTACTTC. This encodes CASSLGYIDEQYF.

V gene TRBV6-5 combines with J gene TRBJ2-1; D remains unclear. Trimming removed 6 bases from V and 3 bases from J, with 12 bases in between. Per the germline V gene, CDR1 is MNHEY and CDR2 is SVGAGI. The CDR3 runs to 14 residues. Here the CDR3 DNA reads TGTGCCAGCAGGTCCGCCGGCCGCTACAATGAGCAGTTCTTC. As protein: CASRSAGRYNEQFF.